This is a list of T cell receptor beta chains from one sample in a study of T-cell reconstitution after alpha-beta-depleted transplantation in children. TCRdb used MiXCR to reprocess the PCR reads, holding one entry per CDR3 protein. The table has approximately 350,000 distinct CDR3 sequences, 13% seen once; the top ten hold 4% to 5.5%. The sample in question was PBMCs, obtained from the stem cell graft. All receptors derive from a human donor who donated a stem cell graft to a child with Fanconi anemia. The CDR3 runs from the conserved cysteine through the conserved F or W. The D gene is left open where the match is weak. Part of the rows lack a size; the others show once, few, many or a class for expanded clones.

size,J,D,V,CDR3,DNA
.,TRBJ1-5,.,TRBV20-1,CSASRDGKGSQHF,TGCAGTGCTAGCCGGGACGGAAAGGGGTCCCAGCATTTT
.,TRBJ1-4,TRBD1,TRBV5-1,CASSLGQGEVKLFF,TGCGCCAGCAGCCTGGGACAGGGGGAAGTAAAACTGTTTTTT
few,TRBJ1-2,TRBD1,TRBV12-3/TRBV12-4,CASSSPGGGYTF,TGTGCCAGCAGTTCCCCAGGGGGTGGCTACACCTTC
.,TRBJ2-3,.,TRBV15,CATWSDGDTQYF,TGTGCCACTTGGTCCGATGGAGATACGCAGTATTTT
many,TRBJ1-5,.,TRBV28,CASTQTDQPQHF,TGTGCCAGCACTCAAACGGATCAGCCCCAGCATTTT
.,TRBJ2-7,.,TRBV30,CAWSVDGIYEQYF,TGTGCCTGGAGTGTAGACGGGATCTACGAGCAGTACTTC
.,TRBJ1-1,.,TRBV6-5,CASTNWGRVGAEAFF,TGTGCCAGCACTAACTGGGGGAGGGTCGGGGCTGAAGCTTTCTTT
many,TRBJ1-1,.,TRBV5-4,CASSLGTVYEAFF,TGTGCCAGCAGCTTGGGGACTGTCTATGAAGCTTTCTTT
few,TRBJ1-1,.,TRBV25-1,CASSEVENTEAFF,TGTGCCAGCAGTGAAGTAGAAAACACTGAAGCTTTCTTT
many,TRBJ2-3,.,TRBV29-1,CSVGGGKPTDTQYF,TGCAGCGTTGGTGGCGGGAAACCCACAGATACGCAGTATTTT
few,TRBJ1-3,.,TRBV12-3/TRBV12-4,CASTSKPGNTIYF,TGTGCCAGCACTTCAAAGCCAGGAAACACCATATATTTT
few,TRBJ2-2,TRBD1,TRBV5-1,CATRTGMDTGELFF,TGCGCCACCCGGACAGGGATGGACACCGGGGAGCTGTTTTTT
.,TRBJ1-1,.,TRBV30,CAWSVTGTFYF,TGTGCCTGGAGTGTTACGGGGACGTTTTACTTT
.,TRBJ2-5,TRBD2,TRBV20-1,CSARGTSVETQYF,TGCAGTGCTAGAGGGACTAGCGTGGAGACCCAGTACTTC
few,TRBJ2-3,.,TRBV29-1,CSVRKETDTQYF,TGCAGCGTTCGTAAGGAAACAGATACGCAGTATTTT
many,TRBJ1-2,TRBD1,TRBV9,CASSGTGLNYGYTF,TGTGCCAGCAGCGGGACAGGGCTTAACTATGGCTACACCTTC
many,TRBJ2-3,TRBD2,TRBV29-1,CSVEGPGGQTDTQYF,TGCAGCGTTGAAGGTCCGGGGGGGCAGACAGATACGCAGTATTTT
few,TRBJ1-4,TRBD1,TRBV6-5,CASRGAGGEDEKLFF,TGTGCCAGCAGGGGGGCAGGGGGGGAGGATGAAAAACTGTTTTTT
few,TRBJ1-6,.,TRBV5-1,CASSRDSLGSPLHF,TGCGCCAGCAGTAGGGACTCGTTGGGGTCACCCCTCCACTTT
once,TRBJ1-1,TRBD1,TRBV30,CAWIQGAREAFF,TGTGCCTGGATTCAGGGGGCTAGGGAAGCTTTCTTT
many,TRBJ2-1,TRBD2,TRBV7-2,CASSLARLAGGANEQFF,TGTGCCAGCAGCTTAGCGCGCCTAGCGGGGGGGGCCAATGAGCAGTTCTTC
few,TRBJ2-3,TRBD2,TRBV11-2,CASSLGSGPWGSGGDTQYF,TGTGCCAGCAGCTTAGGGTCTGGGCCCTGGGGGAGCGGGGGAGATACGCAGTATTTT
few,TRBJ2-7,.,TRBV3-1,CASTGSGGGLYEQYF,TGTGCCAGCACTGGATCCGGCGGGGGCCTCTACGAGCAGTACTTC
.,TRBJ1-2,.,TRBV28,CASSFEGFPYGYTF,TGTGCCAGCAGTTTCGAGGGGTTTCCATATGGCTACACCTTC
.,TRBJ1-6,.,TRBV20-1,CSARDVGSGARSPLHF,TGCAGTGCTAGAGATGTGGGTAGCGGTGCAAGATCACCCCTCCACTTT
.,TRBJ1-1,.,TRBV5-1,CASSGSATVNTEAFF,TGCGCCAGCAGCGGGTCAGCAACGGTCAACACTGAAGCTTTCTTT
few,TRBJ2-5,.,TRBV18,CASSLLDNQETQYF,TGTGCCAGCTCACTATTGGACAACCAAGAGACCCAGTACTTC
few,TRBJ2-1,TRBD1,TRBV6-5,CASRGQVGGNEQFF,TGTGCCAGCAGGGGACAGGTTGGGGGCAATGAGCAGTTCTTC
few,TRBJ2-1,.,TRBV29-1,CSAKWVGRNEQFF,TGCAGCGCTAAGTGGGTGGGGCGCAATGAGCAGTTCTTC
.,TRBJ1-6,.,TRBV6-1,CASTPIMGADSPLHF,TGTGCCAGCACCCCTATAATGGGGGCGGATTCACCCCTCCACTTT
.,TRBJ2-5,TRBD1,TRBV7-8,CASSSSLTGVETQYF,TGTGCCAGCAGCTCCAGCTTGACAGGGGTAGAGACCCAGTACTTC
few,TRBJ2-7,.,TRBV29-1,CSVYKGSYEQYF,TGCAGCGTTTACAAAGGATCCTACGAGCAGTACTTC
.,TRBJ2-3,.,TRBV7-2,CASSQAGWSTDTQYF,TGTGCCAGCAGCCAAGCGGGTTGGAGCACAGATACGCAGTATTTT
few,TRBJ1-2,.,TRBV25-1,CASSETLGGGLNGYTF,TGTGCCAGCAGTGAAACACTAGGAGGGGGATTGAATGGCTACACCTTC
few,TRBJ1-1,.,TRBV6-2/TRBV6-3,CASSYSPGPNTEAFF,TGTGCCAGCAGTTACTCGCCGGGCCCGAACACTGAAGCTTTCTTT
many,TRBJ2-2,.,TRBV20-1,CSARDPGNGGNTGELFF,TGCAGTGCTAGAGATCCAGGGAACGGGGGGAACACCGGGGAGCTGTTTTTT
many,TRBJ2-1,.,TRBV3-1,CASSQDSGTGTNEQFF,TGTGCCAGCAGCCAAGATAGCGGGACAGGGACCAATGAGCAGTTCTTC
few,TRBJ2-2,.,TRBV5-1,CASSWTSSSTGELFF,TGCGCCAGCAGCTGGACGTCTAGCAGCACCGGGGAGCTGTTTTTT
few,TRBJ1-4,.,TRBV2,CASSDPHPLNF,TGTGCCAGCAGTGACCCCCACCCACTCAATTTT
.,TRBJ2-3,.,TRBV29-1,CSVESGSTDTHYF,TGCAGCGTTGAATCTGGGAGCACAGATACGCACTATTTT